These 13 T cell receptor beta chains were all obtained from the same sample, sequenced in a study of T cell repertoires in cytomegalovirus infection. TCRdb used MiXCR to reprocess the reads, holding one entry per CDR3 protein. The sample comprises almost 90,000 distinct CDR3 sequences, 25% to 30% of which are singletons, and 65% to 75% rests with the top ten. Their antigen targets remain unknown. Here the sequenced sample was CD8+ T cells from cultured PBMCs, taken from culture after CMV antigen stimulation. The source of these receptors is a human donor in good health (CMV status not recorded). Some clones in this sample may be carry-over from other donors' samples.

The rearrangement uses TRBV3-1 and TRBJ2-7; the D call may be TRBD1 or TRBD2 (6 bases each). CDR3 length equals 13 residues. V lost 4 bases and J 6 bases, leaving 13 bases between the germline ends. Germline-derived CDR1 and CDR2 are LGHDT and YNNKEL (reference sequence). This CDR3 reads CASSLPGAGEQYF. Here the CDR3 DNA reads TGTGCCAGCAGCCTCCCGGGGGCGGGCGAGCAGTACTTC.

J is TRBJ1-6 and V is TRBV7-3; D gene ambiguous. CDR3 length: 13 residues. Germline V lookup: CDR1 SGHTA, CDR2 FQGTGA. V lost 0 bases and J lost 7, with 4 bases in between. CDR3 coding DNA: TGTGCCAGCAGCTTAACAGGGAATTCACCCCTCCACTTT. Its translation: CASSLTGNSPLHF. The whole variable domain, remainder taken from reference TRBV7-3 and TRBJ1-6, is GAGVSQTPSNKVTEKGKYVELRCDPISGHTALYWYRQSLGQGPEFLIYFQGTGAADDSGLPNDRFFAVRPEGSVSTLKIQRTERGDSAVYLCASSLTGNSPLHFGNGTRLTVT.

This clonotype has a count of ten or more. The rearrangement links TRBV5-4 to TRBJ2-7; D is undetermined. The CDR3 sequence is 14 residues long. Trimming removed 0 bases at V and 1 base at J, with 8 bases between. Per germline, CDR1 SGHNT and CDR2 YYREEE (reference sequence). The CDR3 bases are TGTGCCAGCAGCTTGGCCTACGGATCCTACGAGCAGTACTTC. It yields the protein CASSLAYGSYEQYF.

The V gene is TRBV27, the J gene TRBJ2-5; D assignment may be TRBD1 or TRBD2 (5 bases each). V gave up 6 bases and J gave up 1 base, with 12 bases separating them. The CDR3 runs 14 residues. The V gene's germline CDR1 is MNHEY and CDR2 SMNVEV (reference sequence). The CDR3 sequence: CASRLIGTQETQYF. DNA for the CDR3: TGTGCCAGCAGACTAATCGGGACCCAAGAGACCCAGTACTTC.

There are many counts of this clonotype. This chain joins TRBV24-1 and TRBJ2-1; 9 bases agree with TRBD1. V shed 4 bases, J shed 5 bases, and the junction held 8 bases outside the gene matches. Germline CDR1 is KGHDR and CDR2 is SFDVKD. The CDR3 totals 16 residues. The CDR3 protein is CATSETWTGVNNEQFF. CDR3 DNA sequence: TGTGCCACCAGTGAAACATGGACAGGGGTTAACAATGAGCAGTTCTTC.

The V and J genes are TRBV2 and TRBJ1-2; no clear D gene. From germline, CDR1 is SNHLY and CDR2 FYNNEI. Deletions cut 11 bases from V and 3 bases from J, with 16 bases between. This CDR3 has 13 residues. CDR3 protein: CAVLDRTYYGYTF. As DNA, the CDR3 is TGTGCCGTACTAGACCGCACGTACTATGGCTACACCTTC. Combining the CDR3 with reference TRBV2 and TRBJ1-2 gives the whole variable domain EPEVTQTPSHQVTQMGQEVILRCVPISNHLYFYWYRQILGQKVEFLVSFYNNEISEKSEIFDDQFSVERPDGSNFTLKIRSTKLEDSAMYFCAVLDRTYYGYTFGSGTRLTVV.

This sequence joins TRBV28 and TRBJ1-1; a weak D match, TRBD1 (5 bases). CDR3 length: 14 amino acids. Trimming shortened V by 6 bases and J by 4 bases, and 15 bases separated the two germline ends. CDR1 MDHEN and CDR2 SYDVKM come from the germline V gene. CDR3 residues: CASRTRGEGTEAFF. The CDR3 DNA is TGTGCCAGCAGGACGAGGGGCGAGGGCACTGAAGCTTTCTTT.

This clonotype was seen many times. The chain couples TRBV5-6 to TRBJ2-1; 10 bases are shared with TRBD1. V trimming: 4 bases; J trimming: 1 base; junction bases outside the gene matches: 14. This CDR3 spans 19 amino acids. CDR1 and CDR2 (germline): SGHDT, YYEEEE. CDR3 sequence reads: CASSILGQGRFGSYNEQFF. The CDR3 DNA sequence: TGTGCCAGCAGCATTCTGGGACAGGGGAGATTTGGGTCCTACAATGAGCAGTTCTTC. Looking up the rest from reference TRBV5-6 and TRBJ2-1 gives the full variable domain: DAGVTQSPTHLIKTRGQQVTLRCSPKSGHDTVSWYQQALGQGPQFIFQYYEEEERQRGNFPDRFSGHQFPNYSSELNVNALLLGDSALYLCASSILGQGRFGSYNEQFFGPGTRLTVL.

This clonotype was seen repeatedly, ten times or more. The CDR3 DNA sequence: TGTGCCAGCGGCGACTACGAGCAGTACTTC. It specifies CASGDYEQYF. This sequence joins TRBV9 and TRBJ2-7; D uncertain. V lost 7 bases and J lost 3, with 5 bases in between. This CDR3 comprises 10 residues. Germline CDR1 reads SGDLS; CDR2 reads YYNGEE.

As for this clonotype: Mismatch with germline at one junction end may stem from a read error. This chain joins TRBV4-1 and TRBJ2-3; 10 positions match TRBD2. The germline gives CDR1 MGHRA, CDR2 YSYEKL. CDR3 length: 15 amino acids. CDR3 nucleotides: TGTGCCAGCAGCCCTACTAGCGGGGAAGCAGATACGCAGTATTTT. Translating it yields CASSPTSGEADTQYF.

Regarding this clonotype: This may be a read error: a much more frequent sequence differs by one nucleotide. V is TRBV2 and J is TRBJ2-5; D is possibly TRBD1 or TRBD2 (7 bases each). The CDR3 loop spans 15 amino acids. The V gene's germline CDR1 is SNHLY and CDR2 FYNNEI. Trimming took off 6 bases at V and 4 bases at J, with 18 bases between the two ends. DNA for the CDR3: TGTGCCAGCAGCTCAGGGGGGGGGGGACCAGAGACCCAGTACTTC. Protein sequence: CASSSGGGGPETQYF.

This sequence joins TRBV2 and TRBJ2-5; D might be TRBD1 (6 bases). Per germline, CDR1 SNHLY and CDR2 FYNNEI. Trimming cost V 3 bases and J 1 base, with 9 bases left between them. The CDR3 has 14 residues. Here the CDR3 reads CASSEVRGQETQYF. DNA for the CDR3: TGTGCCAGCAGTGAGGTCAGGGGCCAAGAGACCCAGTACTTC. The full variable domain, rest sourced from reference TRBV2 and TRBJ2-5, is EPEVTQTPSHQVTQMGQEVILRCVPISNHLYFYWYRQILGQKVEFLVSFYNNEISEKSEIFDDQFSVERPDGSNFTLKIRSTKLEDSAMYFCASSEVRGQETQYFGPGTRLLVL.

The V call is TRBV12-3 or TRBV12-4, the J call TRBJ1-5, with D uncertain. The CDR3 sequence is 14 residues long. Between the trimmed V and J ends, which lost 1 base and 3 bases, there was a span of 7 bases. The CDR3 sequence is CASSLEGFNQPQHF. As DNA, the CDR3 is TGTGCCAGCAGTTTAGAGGGATTCAATCAGCCCCAGCATTTT.